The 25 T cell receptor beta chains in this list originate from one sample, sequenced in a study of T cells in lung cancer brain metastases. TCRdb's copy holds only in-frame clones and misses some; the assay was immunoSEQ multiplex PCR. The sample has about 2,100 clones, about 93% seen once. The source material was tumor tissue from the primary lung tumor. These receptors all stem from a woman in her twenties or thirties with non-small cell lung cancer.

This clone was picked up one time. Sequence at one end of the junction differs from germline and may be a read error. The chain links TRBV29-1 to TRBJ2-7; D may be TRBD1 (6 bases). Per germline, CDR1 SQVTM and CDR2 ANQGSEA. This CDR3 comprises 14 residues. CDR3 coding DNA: TGCAGCGTGGAAGGAACCGGGACAAACTACGAGCAGTACTTC. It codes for CSVEGTGTNYEQYF.

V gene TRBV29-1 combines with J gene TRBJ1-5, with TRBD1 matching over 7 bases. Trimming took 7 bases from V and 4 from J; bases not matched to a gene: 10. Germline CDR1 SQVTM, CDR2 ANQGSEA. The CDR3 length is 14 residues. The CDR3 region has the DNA TGCAGCGCCACGATGACAGGGCCTAATCAGCCCCAGCATTTT. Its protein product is CSATMTGPNQPQHF.

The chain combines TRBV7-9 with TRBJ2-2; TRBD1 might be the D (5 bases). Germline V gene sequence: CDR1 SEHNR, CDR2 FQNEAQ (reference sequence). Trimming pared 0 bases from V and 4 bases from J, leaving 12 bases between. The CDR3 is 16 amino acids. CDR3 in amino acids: CASSLAGAPTTGELFF. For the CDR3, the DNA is TGTGCCAGCAGCTTAGCAGGGGCCCCGACCACCGGGGAGCTGTTTTTT.

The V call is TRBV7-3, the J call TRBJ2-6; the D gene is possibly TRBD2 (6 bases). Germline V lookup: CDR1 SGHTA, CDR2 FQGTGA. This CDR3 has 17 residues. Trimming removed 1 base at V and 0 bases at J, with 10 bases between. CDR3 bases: TGTGCCAGCAGCTTAATGGGAGGCCGCTCTGGGGCCAACGTCCTGACTTTC. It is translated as CASSLMGGRSGANVLTF.

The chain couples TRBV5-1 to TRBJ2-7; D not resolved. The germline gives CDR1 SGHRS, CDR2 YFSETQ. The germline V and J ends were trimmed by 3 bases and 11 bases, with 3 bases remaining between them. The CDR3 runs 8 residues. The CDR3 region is CASSSEYF. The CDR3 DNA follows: TGCGCCAGCAGCTCCGAGTACTTC.

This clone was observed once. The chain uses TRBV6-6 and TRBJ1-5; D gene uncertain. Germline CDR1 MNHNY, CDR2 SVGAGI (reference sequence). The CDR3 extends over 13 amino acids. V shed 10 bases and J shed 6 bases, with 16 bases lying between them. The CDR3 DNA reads TGTGCCATTGGGGAGAAGGGCGGTCAGCCCCAGCATTTT. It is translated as CAIGEKGGQPQHF.

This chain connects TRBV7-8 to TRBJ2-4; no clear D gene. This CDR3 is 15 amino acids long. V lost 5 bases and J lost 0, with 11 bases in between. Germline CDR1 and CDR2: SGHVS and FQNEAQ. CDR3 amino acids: CASSRTILAKNIQYF. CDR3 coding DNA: TGTGCCAGCAGCCGCACTATCCTAGCCAAAAACATTCAGTACTTC. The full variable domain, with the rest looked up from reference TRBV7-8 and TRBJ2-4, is GAGVSQSPRYKVAKRGQDVALRCDPISGHVSLFWYQQALGQGPEFLTYFQNEAQLDKSGLPSDRFFAERPEGSVSTLKIQRTQQEDSAVYLCASSRTILAKNIQYFGAGTRLSVL.

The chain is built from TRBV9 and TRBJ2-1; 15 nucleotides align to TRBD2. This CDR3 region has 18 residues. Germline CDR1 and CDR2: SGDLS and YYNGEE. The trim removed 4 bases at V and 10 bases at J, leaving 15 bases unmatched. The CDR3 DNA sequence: TGTGCCAGCAGCCTAACACCCGGAGGGACTAGCGGGGGGTACGAGCAGTTCTTC. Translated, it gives CASSLTPGGTSGGYEQFF.

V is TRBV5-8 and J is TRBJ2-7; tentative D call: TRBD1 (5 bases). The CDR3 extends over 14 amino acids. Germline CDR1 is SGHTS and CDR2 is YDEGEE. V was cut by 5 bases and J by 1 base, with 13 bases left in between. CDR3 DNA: TGTGCCAGCAGACTGGACACGCTTTCCTACGAGCAGTACTTC. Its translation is CASRLDTLSYEQYF.

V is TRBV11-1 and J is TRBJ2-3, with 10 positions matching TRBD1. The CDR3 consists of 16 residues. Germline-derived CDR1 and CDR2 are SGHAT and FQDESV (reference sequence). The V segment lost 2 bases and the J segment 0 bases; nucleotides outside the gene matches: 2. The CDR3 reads CASSLRGQGSTDTQYF. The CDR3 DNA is TGTGCCAGCAGCTTAAGGGGACAGGGGAGCACAGATACGCAGTATTTT. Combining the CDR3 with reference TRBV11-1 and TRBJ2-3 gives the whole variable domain EAEVAQSPRYKITEKSQAVAFWCDPISGHATLYWYRQILGQGPELLVQFQDESVVDDSQLPKDRFSAERLKGVDSTLKIQPAELGDSAMYLCASSLRGQGSTDTQYFGPGTRLTVL.

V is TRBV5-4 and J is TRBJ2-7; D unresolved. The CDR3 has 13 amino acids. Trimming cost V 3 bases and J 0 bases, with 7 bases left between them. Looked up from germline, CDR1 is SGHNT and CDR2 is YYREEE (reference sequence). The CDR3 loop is CASSSLSSYEQYF. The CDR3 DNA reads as TGTGCCAGCAGCTCGTTGTCCTCCTACGAGCAGTACTTC.

CDR3 residues: CASSLRLSLNTGELFF. The CDR3 DNA reads TGTGCCAGCAGTTTACGGCTGTCTCTGAACACCGGGGAGCTGTTTTTT. The chain carries TRBV27 and TRBJ2-2; D is unresolved. This CDR3 region has 16 residues. The germline gives CDR1 MNHEY, CDR2 SMNVEV (reference sequence). V was clipped by 2 bases and J by 1 base, with 11 bases between them.

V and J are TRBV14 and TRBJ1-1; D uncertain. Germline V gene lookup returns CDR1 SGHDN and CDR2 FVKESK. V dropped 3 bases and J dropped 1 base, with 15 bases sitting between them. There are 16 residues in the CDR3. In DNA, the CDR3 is TGTGCCAGCAGCCAGGGAGGACTTAGGTGGAACACTGAAGCTTTCTTT. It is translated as CASSQGGLRWNTEAFF.

The DNA for the CDR3 is TGTGCCAGCATTGCCGACAGGGGGCGAAGGACTGAAGCTTTCTTT. Amino acids: CASIADRGRRTEAFF. This rearrangement joins TRBV11-1 to TRBJ1-1, with 10 bases that match TRBD1. Germline V gene lookup returns CDR1 SGHAT and CDR2 FQDESV (reference sequence). With V trimmed by 7 bases and J by 5 bases, 10 bases remained unmatched. This CDR3 comprises 15 residues.

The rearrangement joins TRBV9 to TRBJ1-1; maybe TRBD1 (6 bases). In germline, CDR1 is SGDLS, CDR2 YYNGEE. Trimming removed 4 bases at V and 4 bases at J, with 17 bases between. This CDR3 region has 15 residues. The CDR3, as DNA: TGTGCCAGCAGCCCATCTCCGGACAGTTTCACTGAAGCTTTCTTT. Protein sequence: CASSPSPDSFTEAFF.

The CDR3 DNA sequence: TGTGCCAGCAGTACCCGGGACAGGGGCCCTGAAGCTTTCTTT. It yields the protein CASSTRDRGPEAFF. This chain joins TRBV6-5 and TRBJ1-1, with TRBD1 identical over 10 bases. With 5 bases clipped from V and 6 bases from J, the junction kept 6 bases outside the gene matches. The CDR3 is 14 amino acids. Germline-derived CDR1 and CDR2 are MNHEY and SVGAGI.

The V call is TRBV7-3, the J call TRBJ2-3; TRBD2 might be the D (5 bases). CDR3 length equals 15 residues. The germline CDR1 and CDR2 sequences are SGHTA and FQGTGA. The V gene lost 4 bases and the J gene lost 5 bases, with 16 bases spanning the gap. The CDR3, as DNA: TGTGCCAGCAGCTACAGCGGCGGTTCGGGAGATACGCAGTATTTT. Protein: CASSYSGGSGDTQYF.

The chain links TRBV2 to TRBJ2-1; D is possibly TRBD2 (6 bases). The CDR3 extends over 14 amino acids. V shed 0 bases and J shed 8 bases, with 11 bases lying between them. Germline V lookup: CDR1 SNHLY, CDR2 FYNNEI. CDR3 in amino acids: CASSEAPGVHEQFF. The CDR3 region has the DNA TGTGCCAGCAGTGAAGCGCCGGGGGTCCATGAGCAGTTCTTC.

This chain's CDR3 is CASSHPDYEETQYF. As DNA, the CDR3 is TGTGCCAGCAGCCATCCAGATTACGAAGAGACCCAGTACTTC. This rearrangement joins TRBV14 to TRBJ2-5; D unclear. Germline assignment: CDR1 SGHDN and CDR2 FVKESK. Trimming removed 3 bases from V and 3 bases from J, with 11 bases in between. This CDR3 has 14 residues.

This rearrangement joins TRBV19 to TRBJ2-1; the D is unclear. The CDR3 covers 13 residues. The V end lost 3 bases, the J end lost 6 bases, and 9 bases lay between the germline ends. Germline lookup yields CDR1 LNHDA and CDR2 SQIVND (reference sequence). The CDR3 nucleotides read TGTGCCAGTAGTATGTATTCGACCAATGAGCAGTTCTTC. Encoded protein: CASSMYSTNEQFF. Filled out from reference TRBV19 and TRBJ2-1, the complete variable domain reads DGGITQSPKYLFRKEGQNVTLSCEQNLNHDAMYWYRQDPGQGLRLIYYSQIVNDFQKGDIAEGYSVSREKKESFPLTVTSAQKNPTAFYLCASSMYSTNEQFFGPGTRLTVL.

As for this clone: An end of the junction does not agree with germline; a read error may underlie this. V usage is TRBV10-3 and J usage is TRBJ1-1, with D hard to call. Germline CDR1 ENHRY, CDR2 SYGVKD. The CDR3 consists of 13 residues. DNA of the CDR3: TGTGCCATCAGTGAAAGTATGAACACTAAAGCTTTCTTT. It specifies CAISESMNTKAFF.

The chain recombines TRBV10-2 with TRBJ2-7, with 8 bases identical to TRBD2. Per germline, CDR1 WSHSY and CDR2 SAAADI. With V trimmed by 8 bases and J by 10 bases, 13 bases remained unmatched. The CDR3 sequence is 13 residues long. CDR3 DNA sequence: TGCGCCAGCGAAAGGTTAGCGGGAAGCGCACAGTACTTC. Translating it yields CASERLAGSAQYF.

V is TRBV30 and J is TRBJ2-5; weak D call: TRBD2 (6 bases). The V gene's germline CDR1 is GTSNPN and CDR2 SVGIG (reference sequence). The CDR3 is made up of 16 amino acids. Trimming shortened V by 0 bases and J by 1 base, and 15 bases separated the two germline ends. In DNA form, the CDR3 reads TGTGCCTGGAGTGTACGACTAGGGTTTGTCCAAGAGACCCAGTACTTC. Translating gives CAWSVRLGFVQETQYF.

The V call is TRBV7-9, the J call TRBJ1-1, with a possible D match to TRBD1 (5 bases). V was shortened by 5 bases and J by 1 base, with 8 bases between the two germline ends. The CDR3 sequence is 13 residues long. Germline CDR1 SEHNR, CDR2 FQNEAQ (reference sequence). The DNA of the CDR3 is TGTGCCAGCAGCCCCGGACAGAACACTGAAGCTTTCTTT. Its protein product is CASSPGQNTEAFF.

CDR3 in amino acids: CSVGDLGYNEQFF. In DNA, the CDR3 is TGCAGCGTGGGGGACCTGGGCTACAATGAGCAGTTCTTC. The chain employs TRBV29-1 and TRBJ2-1; D tentatively fits TRBD1 or TRBD2 (5 bases each). Germline lookup yields CDR1 SQVTM and CDR2 ANQGSEA. The CDR3 loop spans 13 amino acids. Trimming cost V 6 bases and J 3 bases, with 12 bases left between them.